The 17 T cell receptor beta chains in this list originate from one sample, sequenced in a study of cytomegalovirus exposure and HLA in healthy donors. Primers: 60 Vbeta forward and 13 Jbeta reverse. Profiling relied on immunoSEQ multiplex PCR, and the TCRdb table lists in-frame clones only, not all of them. The data show more than 130,000 clones, more than 75% seen once. The sequenced sample consisted of PBMCs. These TCRs come from a male donor in good health and CMV-seronegative.

The rearrangement uses TRBV6-5 and TRBJ2-7, with 9 bases that match TRBD1. Looked up from germline, CDR1 is MNHEY and CDR2 is SVGAGI. The V and J ends lost 6 bases and 6 bases, in that order; junction bases with no gene match: 9. The CDR3 consists of 14 residues. The CDR3 DNA sequence: TGTGCCAGCAGGATAGACAGGGGGTCTGGCGAGCAGTACTTC. This codes for CASRIDRGSGEQYF.

The chain combines TRBV7-2 with TRBJ1-2; D is unclear. The V gene lost 0 bases and the J gene lost 4 bases, with 12 bases spanning the gap. The CDR3 loop spans 15 amino acids. The germline V gene encodes CDR1 SGHTA and CDR2 FQGNSA. CDR3 nucleotides: TGTGCCAGCAGCTTAGCCCGTCGGTCGTCCTATGGCTACACCTTC. It is translated as CASSLARRSSYGYTF.

The chain joins TRBV4-3 to TRBJ2-7, with 11 nucleotides matching TRBD2. This CDR3 spans 19 amino acids. V gave up 2 bases and J gave up 4 bases; unmatched junction bases: 16. Germline V gene data show CDR1 as LGHNA and CDR2 as YSLEER. CDR3: CASSQRRTGTSGFIYEQYF. In DNA form, the CDR3 reads TGCGCCAGCAGCCAAAGGAGGACCGGGACTAGCGGTTTTATTTACGAGCAGTACTTC.

V is TRBV9 and J is TRBJ2-2; tentative D call: TRBD2 (6 bases). The CDR3 contains 16 residues. CDR1 is SGDLS, CDR2 YYNGEE, per germline. The V end was cut by 0 bases, the J end by 5 bases, with 14 bases between. CDR3 bases: TGTGCCAGCAGCGTAGGTGCAGGGAGGAGGACCGGGGAGCTGTTTTTT. Amino acids: CASSVGAGRRTGELFF.

This chain connects TRBV7-3 to TRBJ2-3, with 8 bases matching TRBD2. In germline, CDR1 is SGHTA, CDR2 FQGTGA. V shed 1 base, J shed 1 base, and the junction held 4 bases outside the gene matches. CDR3 size: 16 residues. CDR3 residues: CASSLNPAGGTDTQYF. CDR3 bases: TGTGCCAGCAGCTTAAACCCAGCGGGGGGCACAGATACGCAGTATTTT.

V gene TRBV28 combines with J gene TRBJ1-1, with D uncertain. Trimming left V 8 bases short and J 11 bases short, with 21 bases between. CDR3 length equals 13 residues. The germline CDR1 and CDR2 sequences are MDHEN and SYDVKM. The DNA for the CDR3 is TGTGCCAGCGGATCCCCCCGGACCGGAGGGGCTTTCTTT. This codes for CASGSPRTGGAFF.

The chain recombines TRBV2 with TRBJ2-7; D gene uncertain. The CDR3 is made up of 12 amino acids. V was pared by 4 bases and J by 0 bases, with 4 bases between. Germline V gene lookup returns CDR1 SNHLY and CDR2 FYNNEI. The DNA of the CDR3 is TGTGCCAGCAGTGTCTACTCCTACGAGCAGTACTTC. This gives the protein CASSVYSYEQYF.

This clone was observed once. The gene calls are TRBV7-2 and TRBJ2-1; D is possibly TRBD1 (6 bases). In germline, CDR1 is SGHTA, CDR2 FQGNSA. V gave up 5 bases and J gave up 3 bases, with 14 bases separating them. The CDR3 covers 15 residues. CDR3 coding DNA: TGTGCCAGCAGCCGACCCGGGACAAGCTACAATGAGCAGTTCTTC. Amino acids: CASSRPGTSYNEQFF.

The rearrangement uses TRBV2 and TRBJ2-1, with D perhaps matching TRBD2 (5 bases). CDR3 length: 15 residues. The V gene lost 6 bases and the J gene lost 1 base, with 13 bases spanning the gap. Germline-derived CDR1 and CDR2 are SNHLY and FYNNEI. CDR3 in amino acids: CASSATRGSYNEQFF. As DNA, the CDR3 is TGTGCCAGCAGCGCTACCCGGGGATCCTACAATGAGCAGTTCTTC. Looking up the rest from reference TRBV2 and TRBJ2-1 gives the full variable domain: EPEVTQTPSHQVTQMGQEVILRCVPISNHLYFYWYRQILGQKVEFLVSFYNNEISEKSEIFDDQFSVERPDGSNFTLKIRSTKLEDSAMYFCASSATRGSYNEQFFGPGTRLTVL.

This chain's CDR3 is CAMQGPFEYEQYF. The CDR3 coding sequence is TGTGCCATGCAGGGTCCCTTCGAGTACGAGCAGTACTTC. This chain uses TRBV2 with TRBJ2-7, with D possibly being TRBD1 (5 bases). Trimming shortened V by 10 bases and J by 4 bases, and 17 bases separated the two germline ends. Germline V gene lookup returns CDR1 SNHLY and CDR2 FYNNEI. The length of the CDR3 is 13 residues.

V usage is TRBV9 and J usage is TRBJ2-3, with TRBD2 matching over 10 bases. After removal of 2 bases from V and 1 base from J, the junction contained 4 bases not matched to a gene. This CDR3 has 16 residues. CDR1 and CDR2 (germline): SGDLS, YYNGEE. CDR3 sequence reads: CASSVTLAGGTDTQYF. CDR3 bases: TGTGCCAGCAGCGTGACCCTAGCGGGGGGCACAGATACGCAGTATTTT.

The CDR3 sequence: CASSLHGGNEQFF. The CDR3 region has the DNA TGTGCCAGCAGTTTACACGGGGGAAATGAGCAGTTCTTC. The chain recombines TRBV27 with TRBJ2-1, with a weak D call TRBD2 (6 bases). The V gene's germline CDR1 is MNHEY and CDR2 SMNVEV (reference sequence). This CDR3 has 13 amino acids. Trimming removed 2 bases from V and 7 bases from J, with 9 bases in between.

The V gene is TRBV6-1, the J gene TRBJ1-4; 7 nucleotides align to TRBD1. V lost 4 bases, J lost 7 bases, and 3 bases stayed unmatched. The CDR3 contains 13 residues. From germline, CDR1 is MNHNS and CDR2 SASEGT. CDR3 sequence reads: CASSVAGGEKLFF. For the CDR3, the DNA is TGTGCCAGCAGTGTAGCAGGGGGTGAAAAACTGTTTTTT.

The CDR3 loop reads CASSLGDRSSEQFF. In DNA form, the CDR3 reads TGTGCCAGCAGCTTAGGAGACAGGAGTAGTGAGCAGTTCTTC. This rearrangement joins TRBV11-3 to TRBJ2-1; D possibly corresponds to TRBD1 (6 bases). CDR1 is SGHNT and CDR2 is YENEEA in the germline V gene. The CDR3 has 14 amino acids. The germline V and J ends were trimmed by 1 base and 9 bases, with 13 bases remaining between them.

This clone was observed once. V is TRBV7-2 and J is TRBJ2-3; TRBD2 might be the D (5 bases). CDR3 size: 15 residues. V was trimmed by 5 bases and J by 2 bases, leaving 14 bases between them. Germline V lookup: CDR1 SGHTA, CDR2 FQGNSA. The CDR3 DNA is TGTGCCAGCAGCATAAGCGGCACCCTCACAGATACGCAGTATTTT. This sequence encodes CASSISGTLTDTQYF.

The chain joins TRBV29-1 to TRBJ2-5, with 10 bases aligning to TRBD2. The DNA end is more similar to TRBJ2-7, so the J call may be wrong. The CDR3 extends over 13 amino acids. The germline V gene encodes CDR1 SQVTM and CDR2 ANQGSEA. CDR3 nucleotides: TGCAGCGTTGAGCTAGCGGGGGTCTACGAGCAGTACTTC. As protein: CSVELAGVYEQYF.

In this sample, this clone turned up once. The chain employs TRBV29-1 and TRBJ2-7; maybe TRBD1 (6 bases). The V end was cut by 4 bases, the J end by 5 bases, with 9 bases between. The CDR3 length is 11 residues. Germline lookup yields CDR1 SQVTM and CDR2 ANQGSEA. The CDR3 DNA reads as TGCAGCGTTGGGTGGGGGCACGAGCAGTACTTC. Residues: CSVGWGHEQYF.